This TCR beta chain originates from a study of blood T cell repertoires in COVID-19. Data came from immunoSEQ multiplex PCR; TCRdb stores just in-frame clones and leaves some out. The sample comprises almost 350,000 clones, about 90% of which are singletons, and approximately 1% rests with the top ten. The TCR was taken from a woman in her 30s who had been exposed to COVID-19. Material for sequencing was PBMCs or T cells enriched from blood (not recorded which).

The CDR3 sequence is CASSILSSYNSPLHF. The CDR3 nucleotides read TGTGCCAGTAGTATACTGAGCTCCTATAATTCACCCCTCCACTTT. The chain has TRBV19 and TRBJ1-6; no reliable D call. Trimming took 2 bases from V and 0 from J, leaving 5 bases between them. Germline V gives CDR1 LNHDA, CDR2 SQIVND (reference sequence). The CDR3 sequence is 15 residues long. Combining the CDR3 with reference TRBV19 and TRBJ1-6 gives the whole variable domain DGGITQSPKYLFRKEGQNVTLSCEQNLNHDAMYWYRQDPGQGLRLIYYSQIVNDFQKGDIAEGYSVSREKKESFPLTVTSAQKNPTAFYLCASSILSSYNSPLHFGNGTRLTVT.